This TCR beta chain was recorded in a study of blood T cell repertoires in COVID-19. This table comes from immunoSEQ multiplex PCR, and its TCRdb copy is limited to in-frame clones, with some not included. The sample has approximately 300,000 clones, just under 90% seen once. For this clone: Within the sample, other DNA sequences also encode this same CDR3.

Trimming removed 3 bases at V and 2 bases at J, with 10 bases between. Germline V gives CDR1 PRHDT, CDR2 FYEKMQ (reference sequence). The CDR3 covers 14 residues. What was sequenced was peripheral blood. This receptor was obtained from a woman in her 30s with COVID-19, enrolled during active disease. The chain recombines TRBV13 with TRBJ1-2; D is perhaps TRBD1 (5 bases). The CDR3 loop reads CASSLGQGNYGYTF. In DNA, the CDR3 is TGTGCCAGCAGCTTGGGTCAGGGAAACTATGGCTACACCTTC. Drawing the rest from reference TRBV13 and TRBJ1-2, the complete variable domain is AAGVIQSPRHLIKEKRETATLKCYPIPRHDTVYWYQQGPGQDPQFLISFYEKMQSDKGSIPDRFSAQQFSDYHSELNMSSLELGDSALYFCASSLGQGNYGYTFGSGTRLTVV.